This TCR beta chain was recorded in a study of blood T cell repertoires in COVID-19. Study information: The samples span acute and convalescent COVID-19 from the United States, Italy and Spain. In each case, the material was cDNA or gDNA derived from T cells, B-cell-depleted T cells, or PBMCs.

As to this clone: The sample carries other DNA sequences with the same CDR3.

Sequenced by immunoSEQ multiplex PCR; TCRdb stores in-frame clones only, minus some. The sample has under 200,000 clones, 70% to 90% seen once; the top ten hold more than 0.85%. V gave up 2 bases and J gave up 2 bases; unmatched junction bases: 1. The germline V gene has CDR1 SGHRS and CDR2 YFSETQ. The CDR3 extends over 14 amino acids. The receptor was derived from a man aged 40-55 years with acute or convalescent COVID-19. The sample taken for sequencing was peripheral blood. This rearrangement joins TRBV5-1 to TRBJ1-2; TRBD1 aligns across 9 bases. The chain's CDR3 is CASSFGQGNYGYTF. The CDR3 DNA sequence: TGCGCCAGCAGCTTCGGACAGGGGAACTATGGCTACACCTTC.